This T cell receptor (beta chain) was documented in a study of blood T cell repertoires in COVID-19. The CDR3 sequence is 11 residues long. V lost 3 bases to trimming and J lost 10 bases; unmatched junction nucleotides: 2. Assay: immunoSEQ multiplex PCR; the TCRdb copy retains only in-frame clones and omits some. This sample has about 250,000 clones, with 75% to 90% found just once. The sequenced sample consisted of PBMCs or T cells enriched from blood (not recorded which). The clonotype originates from a woman in her twenties or thirties with acute COVID-19. This chain connects TRBV12-3 or TRBV12-4 to TRBJ1-1; 7 nucleotides align to TRBD1. The CDR3 sequence is CASSFRQGAFF. In nucleotides, the CDR3 is TGTGCCAGCAGTTTTCGACAGGGAGCTTTCTTT.